This passage covers 17 T cell receptor beta chains from one sample sequenced in a study of blood T cell repertoires in COVID-19. Clones were sequenced by immunoSEQ multiplex PCR, and TCRdb holds only the in-frame ones, with some missing. The sample lists some 110,000 clones; 60% to 85% were seen once. Sample: peripheral blood. These receptors came from a man aged 65-85 years with acute or convalescent COVID-19.

This chain links TRBV11-2 with TRBJ1-2; 12 bases match TRBD1. CDR1 is SGHAT and CDR2 is FQNNGV in the germline V gene. CDR3 size: 17 residues. V was clipped by 4 bases and J by 2 bases; unmatched bases: 8. This chain's CDR3 is CASSYGTGGASNYGYTF. In DNA, the CDR3 is TGTGCCAGCAGCTATGGGACAGGGGGCGCGTCCAACTATGGCTACACCTTC.

The chain employs TRBV9 and TRBJ1-2, with D perhaps TRBD1 (6 bases). V lost 2 bases, J lost 6 bases, and 20 bases lay in between. This CDR3 is built from 16 residues. Germline lookup yields CDR1 SGDLS and CDR2 YYNGEE. The CDR3 here is CASSVGGDTREHGYTF. The CDR3 nucleotides read TGTGCCAGCAGCGTGGGGGGGGACACCCGGGAGCATGGCTACACCTTC.

The V gene is TRBV7-7, the J gene TRBJ1-4, with D possibly matching TRBD1 (5 bases). The V and J ends lost 5 bases and 0 bases respectively, with 13 bases between them. Looked up from germline, CDR1 is SSHAT and CDR2 is FNYEAQ (reference sequence). The CDR3 length is 16 residues. The CDR3 coding sequence is TGTGCCAGCAGCCCGGCGGGGGGGTCAACTAATGAAAAACTGTTTTTT. It codes for CASSPAGGSTNEKLFF.

The chain links TRBV3-1 (or the pseudogene TRBV3-2) to TRBJ1-1; TRBD1 matches 7 bases. The CDR3 has 12 amino acids. V was clipped by 4 bases and J by 13 bases; unmatched bases: 9. Germline CDR1 is LGHDT and CDR2 is YNNKEL (reference sequence). DNA of the CDR3: TGTGCCAGCAGCCTCAGGGGGGAAGGGGGTTTCTTT. It codes for CASSLRGEGGFF.

The V gene is TRBV6-1, the J gene TRBJ2-7; the D is unclear. The V end lost 2 bases, the J end lost 2 bases, and 10 bases lay between the germline ends. Per germline, CDR1 MNHNS and CDR2 SASEGT. The CDR3 length is 14 residues. CDR3 DNA sequence: TGTGCCAGCAGTGAATTCGCAAGCCCCTACGAGCAGTACTTC. This codes for CASSEFASPYEQYF.

This clone was observed a handful of times. This chain links TRBV20-1 with TRBJ2-5, with 8 bases matching TRBD2. This CDR3 is 12 amino acids long. V was clipped by 3 bases and J by 5 bases; unmatched bases: 2. Germline CDR1 is DFQATT and CDR2 is SNEGSKA (reference sequence). For the CDR3, the DNA is TGCAGTGCTAGTGCTAGCGGGGAGACCCAGTACTTC. This translates into CSASASGETQYF.

The chain employs TRBV28 and TRBJ2-3; weak D call: TRBD1 (6 bases). From germline, CDR1 is MDHEN and CDR2 SYDVKM. This CDR3 is built from 16 residues. Trimming took off 4 bases at V and 2 bases at J, with 16 bases between the two ends. DNA of the CDR3: TGTGCCAGCAGTTCCCCATCGACAGGCTCCACAGATACGCAGTATTTT. Amino acids: CASSSPSTGSTDTQYF.

J is TRBJ2-7 and V is TRBV11-3; 9 positions match TRBD1. V lost 5 bases to trimming and J lost 7 bases; unmatched junction nucleotides: 6. CDR1 SGHNT and CDR2 YENEEA come from the germline V gene. This CDR3 region has 13 residues. The CDR3 sequence: CASSPGQGGEQYF. Here the CDR3 DNA reads TGTGCCAGCAGCCCGGGACAGGGCGGGGAGCAGTACTTC.

V and J are TRBV6-5 and TRBJ1-1, with 9 bases matching TRBD1. V shed 8 bases, J shed 6 bases, and the junction held 7 bases outside the gene matches. Germline V gives CDR1 MNHEY, CDR2 SVGAGI. This CDR3 comprises 13 residues. The CDR3 reads CASQTGGFAEAFF. Here the CDR3 DNA reads TGTGCCAGCCAAACAGGGGGCTTCGCTGAAGCTTTCTTT.

This clone was observed a single time. The chain employs TRBV20-1 and TRBJ2-5; D is uncertain. Germline CDR1 and CDR2: DFQATT and SNEGSKA (reference sequence). V shed 5 bases and J shed 4 bases, with 8 bases lying between them. The CDR3 is 11 residues long. The CDR3 nucleotides read TGCAGTGCTCACAACGCAGAGACCCAGTACTTC. Translating it yields CSAHNAETQYF.

This rearrangement joins TRBV6-5 to TRBJ2-7; 8 nucleotides align to TRBD2. Germline-derived CDR1 and CDR2 are MNHEY and SVGAGI. The V gene end was trimmed by 6 bases and the J gene end by 6 bases; junction bases not matched to a gene: 7. The CDR3 covers 13 residues. CDR3 sequence reads: CASSGTAGVEQYF. Here the CDR3 DNA reads TGTGCCAGCAGCGGAACAGCGGGAGTCGAGCAGTACTTC.

The chain is built from TRBV30 and TRBJ1-3; D is ambiguous. Looked up from germline, CDR1 is GTSNPN and CDR2 is SVGIG (reference sequence). The V end lost 8 bases, the J end lost 3 bases, and 14 bases lay between the germline ends. This CDR3 is built from 13 residues. CDR3 in DNA: TGTGCCAACAATGCCCCTGGTGGAAACACCATATATTTT. It is translated as CANNAPGGNTIYF.

This chain's CDR3 is CASRLTGQNNEQFF. The CDR3 DNA sequence: TGTGCCAGCAGACTTACCGGACAGAACAATGAGCAGTTCTTC. The V and J genes are TRBV6-4 and TRBJ2-1, with D possibly TRBD1 on 6 matching bases. This CDR3 is built from 14 residues. Trimming stripped 6 bases from V and 5 bases from J, with 14 bases between. CDR1 and CDR2 from the germline V gene are MRHNA and SNTAGT.

The chain uses TRBV4-2 and TRBJ2-1, with unresolved D. The germline V gene encodes CDR1 LGHNA and CDR2 YNFKEQ. Trimming stripped 2 bases from V and 7 bases from J, with 6 bases between. The length of the CDR3 is 12 residues. The CDR3 bases are TGTGCCAGCAGCCAACTAGGAAATGAGCAGTTCTTC. Its translation is CASSQLGNEQFF.

The chain has TRBV9 and TRBJ2-2; 10 bases match TRBD2. V lost 0 bases to trimming and J lost 2 bases; unmatched junction nucleotides: 16. The CDR3 spans 21 residues. Per germline, CDR1 SGDLS and CDR2 YYNGEE. The CDR3 DNA reads TGTGCCAGCAGCGTAGGCGGGAAGCTAGCGGGGGCCCAAACAAACACCGGGGAGCTGTTTTTT. It codes for CASSVGGKLAGAQTNTGELFF. The variable domain in full, with the rest retrieved from reference TRBV9 and TRBJ2-2, is DSGVTQTPKHLITATGQRVTLRCSPRSGDLSVYWYQQSLDQGLQFLIQYYNGEERAKGNILERFSAQQFPDLHSELNLSSLELGDSALYFCASSVGGKLAGAQTNTGELFFGEGSRLTVL.

The table lists this clone with a count of one. The chain recombines TRBV6-2 or TRBV6-3 with TRBJ2-3; 7 positions agree with TRBD1. This CDR3 region has 14 residues. V shed 3 bases and J 7 bases; nucleotides not matched to a gene: 7. The germline gives CDR1 MNHEY, CDR2 SVGEGT. This CDR3 reads CASSYSTGSNTQYF. In DNA, the CDR3 is TGTGCCAGCAGTTATTCGACAGGGTCAAATACGCAGTATTTT.

This clone was seen just once. The gene calls are TRBV18 and TRBJ1-2, with a tentative D call TRBD1 (5 bases). The CDR3 is 15 residues long. Trimming took off 2 bases at V and 6 bases at J, with 16 bases between the two ends. In germline, CDR1 is KGHSH, CDR2 LQKENI. The CDR3 sequence is CASSPSSGGIDGYTF. CDR3 DNA: TGTGCCAGCTCACCATCCTCGGGGGGAATCGATGGCTACACCTTC.